What follows are 21 T cell receptor beta chains derived from one specimen sequenced in a study of lymphopenia after photon versus proton radiotherapy. Data came from immunoSEQ multiplex PCR; TCRdb stores just in-frame clones and leaves some out. The profile covers fewer than 65,000 clones, with 75% to 90% appearing a single time and roughly 2% taken by the ten largest. The sample consisted of peripheral blood, taken from a patient treated with photon-based radiotherapy. All receptors derive from a man between 40 and 49 years old with gastric cancer.

The J gene is TRBJ2-7, the V gene TRBV19; D not certain. The CDR3 contains 15 residues. Germline V CDR1 and CDR2: LNHDA, SQIVND (reference sequence). Trimming cost V 2 bases and J 0 bases, with 11 bases left between them. CDR3 nucleotide sequence: TGTGCCAGTAGTATACCACGGGCCAGCTCCTACGAGCAGTACTTC. It is translated as CASSIPRASSYEQYF.

This sequence joins TRBV15 and TRBJ1-3; D might be TRBD1 (5 bases). Germline CDR1 reads LNHNV; CDR2 reads YYDKDF (reference sequence). Trimming removed 0 bases at V and 4 bases at J, with 13 bases between. The CDR3 has 16 amino acids. The CDR3 is CATSRDRGVYGNTIYF. The DNA for the CDR3 is TGTGCCACCAGCAGAGATCGGGGGGTGTACGGAAACACCATATATTTT.

This sequence joins TRBV9 and TRBJ1-3; 7 bases fit TRBD1. CDR1 SGDLS and CDR2 YYNGEE come from the germline V gene. This CDR3 has 18 amino acids. V dropped 4 bases and J dropped 3; count of bases not matched to a gene: 16. The CDR3 nucleotides are TGTGCCAGCAGCCCACGGGGGACAGCAACCTACAGTGGAAACACCATATATTTT. This encodes CASSPRGTATYSGNTIYF.

The chain joins TRBV11-1 to TRBJ2-1; 9 bases fit TRBD1. This CDR3 region has 15 residues. From germline, CDR1 is SGHAT and CDR2 FQDESV (reference sequence). The junction had 5 bases not matched to a gene; V was cut back by 4 bases and J by 4 bases. The CDR3 region has the DNA TGTGCCAGCAGCTCCCGGGACAGGGTATACAATGAGCAGTTCTTC. This translates into CASSSRDRVYNEQFF.

The sample holds a few counts of this clone. V and J are TRBV9 and TRBJ1-4; no reliable D call. There are 14 residues in the CDR3. The ends were cut back, 0 bases at V and 7 bases at J, with 10 bases in the middle. The germline V gene encodes CDR1 SGDLS and CDR2 YYNGEE. The DNA for the CDR3 is TGTGCCAGCAGCGTAGGGGTGTACGGTGAAAAACTGTTTTTT. Translation gives CASSVGVYGEKLFF.

The chain uses TRBV2 and TRBJ2-6; no clear D. The CDR3 contains 14 residues. The V and J ends lost 3 bases and 2 bases respectively, with 5 bases between them. The germline V gene encodes CDR1 SNHLY and CDR2 FYNNEI. The CDR3: CASSDLAGANVLTF. The CDR3 nucleotides are TGTGCCAGCAGTGATCTCGCTGGGGCCAACGTCCTGACTTTC.

The chain has TRBV11-3 and TRBJ1-1; D ambiguous. This CDR3 is built from 15 residues. CDR1 and CDR2 from the germline V gene are SGHNT and YENEEA. V lost 1 base and J 4 bases, leaving 13 bases between the germline ends. The CDR3 loop reads CASSLGEGFGTEAFF. The CDR3 coding sequence is TGTGCCAGCAGCTTAGGGGAGGGATTCGGCACTGAAGCTTTCTTT. The complete variable domain, with remaining parts taken from reference TRBV11-3 and TRBJ1-1, reads EAGVVQSPRYKIIEKKQPVAFWCNPISGHNTLYWYLQNLGQGPELLIRYENEEAVDDSQLPKDRFSAERLKGVDSTLKIQPAELGDSAVYLCASSLGEGFGTEAFFGQGTRLTVV.

This sequence joins TRBV6-6 and TRBJ1-5; D not certain. Germline CDR1 reads MNHNY; CDR2 reads SVGAGI (reference sequence). The CDR3 is 14 residues long. The V gene lost 7 bases and the J gene lost 5 bases, with 15 bases spanning the gap. This chain's CDR3 is CASTLLQSYQPQHF. CDR3 in DNA: TGTGCCAGCACATTACTTCAAAGTTATCAGCCCCAGCATTTT.

A single count supports this clone. The chain carries TRBV11-2 and TRBJ2-7, with TRBD1 matching over 8 bases. Germline-derived CDR1 and CDR2 are SGHAT and FQNNGV. V lost 4 bases, J lost 7 bases, and 12 bases stayed unmatched. The CDR3 extends over 15 amino acids. Here the CDR3 reads CASSYTAGGRGEQYF. DNA for the CDR3: TGTGCCAGCAGCTACACGGCAGGGGGCCGGGGGGAGCAGTACTTC.

The V call is TRBV10-3, the J call TRBJ1-2; the D is unclear. Per the germline V gene, CDR1 is ENHRY and CDR2 is SYGVKD. The CDR3 sequence is 14 residues long. V lost 4 bases to trimming and J lost 0 bases, with 9 bases between them. CDR3 protein: CAISVAQSNYGYTF. DNA for the CDR3: TGTGCCATCAGTGTAGCCCAATCTAACTATGGCTACACCTTC.

The rearrangement uses TRBV15 and TRBJ1-3; D call uncertain. The V end lost 0 bases, the J end lost 0 bases, and 9 bases lay between the germline ends. The germline V gene has CDR1 LNHNV and CDR2 YYDKDF (reference sequence). The CDR3 covers 16 residues. CDR3 sequence: CATSRDNPDSGNTIYF. CDR3 DNA: TGTGCCACCAGCAGAGATAATCCCGACTCTGGAAACACCATATATTTT.

This clone appeared a few times. This chain uses TRBV7-9 with TRBJ1-2; no clear D. Germline V CDR1 and CDR2: SEHNR, FQNEAQ (reference sequence). Trimming shortened V by 5 bases and J by 1 base, and 11 bases separated the two germline ends. The CDR3 runs to 14 residues. CDR3 bases: TGTGCCAGCAGCACCACGGGCGGTAACTATGGCTACACCTTC. It is translated as CASSTTGGNYGYTF.

The chain combines TRBV6-1 with TRBJ1-5; the match to TRBD1 covers 8 bases. V trimming: 6 bases; J trimming: 7 bases; junction bases outside the gene matches: 5. The CDR3 extends over 13 amino acids. CDR1 and CDR2 from the germline V gene are MNHNS and SASEGT. CDR3 DNA: TGTGCCAGCAGCCAGGGGGCCGGGCAGCCCCAGCATTTT. As protein: CASSQGAGQPQHF.

CDR3 residues: CASSIGAGGFYEQYF. Written as DNA, the CDR3 is TGTGCCAGCAGCATAGGAGCGGGGGGATTCTACGAGCAGTACTTC. This rearrangement joins TRBV7-3 to TRBJ2-7; 9 bases map to TRBD2. The CDR3 is made up of 15 amino acids. CDR1 is SGHTA and CDR2 is FQGTGA in the germline V gene. Germline trimming cut 5 bases from V and 3 bases from J; bases unmatched to any gene: 8.

The CDR3 nucleotides are TGTGCCAGCAGCCCCCGTCTAGGCCGGGGGGGCATAGAGACCCAGTACTTC. The encoded protein is CASSPRLGRGGIETQYF. The chain has TRBV9 and TRBJ2-5; 8 bases map to TRBD2. V shed 4 bases and J 4 bases; nucleotides not matched to a gene: 15. This CDR3 comprises 17 residues. Per the germline V gene, CDR1 is SGDLS and CDR2 is YYNGEE.

The gene calls are TRBV28 and TRBJ1-2; D may be TRBD1 (5 bases). V was pared by 6 bases and J by 4 bases, with 12 bases between. The germline V gene has CDR1 MDHEN and CDR2 SYDVKM. CDR3 length: 13 amino acids. In DNA, the CDR3 is TGTGCCAGCAGAAAACCAGACAGCTATGGCTACACCTTC. Amino acid sequence: CASRKPDSYGYTF.

The gene calls are TRBV15 and TRBJ1-6; 8 bases are shared with TRBD1. CDR1 and CDR2 (germline): LNHNV, YYDKDF (reference sequence). The V and J ends lost 4 bases and 7 bases, in that order; junction bases with no gene match: 12. The CDR3 length is 17 residues. The CDR3 DNA follows: TGTGCCACCAGCAACCCGGGACAGGAGTCGATCAATTCACCCCTCCACTTT. Translating it yields CATSNPGQESINSPLHF.

The chain employs TRBV6-5 and TRBJ1-1; D remains unclear. CDR1 is MNHEY and CDR2 is SVGAGI in the germline V gene. The V gene lost 0 bases and the J gene lost 1 base, with 9 bases spanning the gap. This CDR3 is 15 amino acids long. The CDR3 DNA reads as TGTGCCAGCAGTTACTCGGTTCCAGGGAACACTGAAGCTTTCTTT. Its translation is CASSYSVPGNTEAFF.

The chain recombines TRBV28 with TRBJ2-1; D remains ambiguous. This CDR3 contains 12 residues. Germline V gene lookup returns CDR1 MDHEN and CDR2 SYDVKM. Trimming shortened V by 3 bases and J by 9 bases, and 9 bases separated the two germline ends. This CDR3 is CASSFPRREQFF. Written as DNA, the CDR3 is TGTGCCAGCAGTTTCCCCAGGCGTGAGCAGTTCTTC.

The J gene is TRBJ2-3, the V gene TRBV19; 9 bases line up with TRBD1. Trimming removed 5 bases from V and 4 bases from J; junction bases left unmatched: 4. In germline, CDR1 is LNHDA, CDR2 SQIVND (reference sequence). The CDR3 runs to 14 residues. The CDR3 is CASSLGQGADTQYF. The CDR3 DNA sequence: TGTGCCAGTAGTCTGGGACAGGGCGCAGATACGCAGTATTTT. Drawing the rest from reference TRBV19 and TRBJ2-3, the complete variable domain is DGGITQSPKYLFRKEGQNVTLSCEQNLNHDAMYWYRQDPGQGLRLIYYSQIVNDFQKGDIAEGYSVSREKKESFPLTVTSAQKNPTAFYLCASSLGQGADTQYFGPGTRLTVL.

The rearrangement uses TRBV18 and TRBJ2-7; the match to TRBD1 covers 8 bases. There are 15 residues in the CDR3. V dropped 3 bases and J dropped 2; count of bases not matched to a gene: 6. The V gene's germline CDR1 is KGHSH and CDR2 LQKENI. CDR3 in amino acids: CASSPTQTGAYEQYF. CDR3 bases: TGTGCCAGCTCACCGACCCAGACAGGGGCCTACGAGCAGTACTTC. The full variable domain, in which reference TRBV18 and TRBJ2-7 provide the parts outside the CDR3, is NAGVMQNPRHLVRRRGQEARLRCSPMKGHSHVYWYRQLPEEGLKFMVYLQKENIIDESGMPKERFSAEFPKEGPSILRIQQVVRGDSAAYFCASSPTQTGAYEQYFGPGTRLTVT.